Many counts were recorded for the clone carrying this TCR beta chain. Its antigen is as yet unknown. This entry is derived from a study of T cells in Graves' hyperthyroidism and ophthalmopathy. General observations from the study: Also found in blood were most expanded thyroid clonotypes above 0.001. A model of 13 V-J features distinguished ophthalmopathy from stable hyperthyroidism.

CDR1 is MGHRA and CDR2 is YSYEKL in the germline V gene. The CDR3 runs to 17 residues. Trimming cost V 3 bases and J 2 bases, with 17 bases left between them. Amplification of TCR beta CDR3 regions was performed using RNA transcripts as template. The HTBI primer set drove a first-round RT-PCR of the TCR CDR3. Each CDR3 protein is one row after TCRdb ran MiXCR on the multiplex PCR reads. This sample has approximately 400,000 distinct CDR3 sequences, with around 15% found just once. Patients showing uncontrolled infection, other autoimmune disease, pregnancy or lactation were ineligible. V and J are TRBV4-1 and TRBJ2-1; D perhaps matches TRBD2 (6 bases). The sample comprised blood. The sequence derives from a man aged 45-60 years with Graves' ophthalmopathy. The chain's CDR3 is CASSQGYASAPYNEQFF. CDR3 coding DNA: TGCGCCAGCAGCCAGGGGTACGCTAGCGCCCCCTACAATGAGCAGTTCTTC.